A single sample gave rise to the 6 T cell receptor beta chains below, sequenced in a study of blood T cell repertoires in COVID-19. Repertoires were generated with immunoSEQ multiplex PCR, while TCRdb's copy carries only in-frame clones and drops some. This repertoire shows fewer than 250,000 clones, 70% to 90% found once; its top ten account for around 5.5%. Sequenced input: peripheral blood. The source of these receptors is a woman between 70 and 85 years old with active or convalescent COVID-19.

The CDR3: CASSSSSVLSEKLFF. The CDR3 coding sequence is TGCGCCAGCAGCTCCTCGTCGGTTTTGAGTGAAAAACTGTTTTTT. J is TRBJ1-4 and V is TRBV5-1; unclear D gene. The CDR3 covers 15 residues. Germline loops: CDR1 SGHRS, CDR2 YFSETQ. V was cut by 3 bases and J by 7 bases, with 16 bases left in between.

The chain is built from TRBV6-1 and TRBJ1-5; unclear D gene. CDR1 MNHNS and CDR2 SASEGT come from the germline V gene. The CDR3 consists of 15 residues. V was pared by 3 bases and J by 1 base, with 10 bases between. DNA of the CDR3: TGTGCCAGCAGTGACAGCCCGGGGAGCAATCAGCCCCAGCATTTT. Residues: CASSDSPGSNQPQHF.

The gene calls are TRBV19 and TRBJ1-3; D remains unclear. Germline V gives CDR1 LNHDA, CDR2 SQIVND (reference sequence). V lost 1 base to trimming and J lost 2 bases, with 9 bases between them. This CDR3 is built from 15 residues. The CDR3 region is CASSIGGVTGNTIYF. DNA for the CDR3: TGTGCCAGTAGTATAGGAGGAGTGACTGGAAACACCATATATTTT.

In its sample, this clone was seen a few times. The CDR3: CASQGTEAFF. The CDR3 DNA reads TGCGCCAGCCAGGGGACTGAAGCTTTCTTT. The rearrangement uses TRBV10-2 and TRBJ1-1; maybe TRBD1 (6 bases). V was pared by 8 bases and J by 5 bases, with 6 bases between. The CDR3 loop spans 10 amino acids. CDR1 and CDR2 from the germline V gene are WSHSY and SAAADI.

J is TRBJ1-3 and V is TRBV30; TRBD1 might be the D (5 bases). The CDR3 runs 16 residues. Germline-derived CDR1 and CDR2 are GTSNPN and SVGIG (reference sequence). The ends were cut back, 3 bases at V and 0 bases at J, with 15 bases in the middle. Here the CDR3 reads CAWRPPGVGSGNTIYF. CDR3 nucleotide sequence: TGTGCCTGGAGACCTCCGGGGGTGGGCTCTGGAAACACCATATATTTT.

The chain is built from TRBV27 and TRBJ2-2; 8 nucleotides line up with TRBD2. J was trimmed by 2 bases and V by 2 bases; bases with no gene match: 1. CDR1 and CDR2 (germline): MNHEY, SMNVEV (reference sequence). This CDR3 has 15 amino acids. The CDR3 nucleotides are TGTGCCAGCAGTTTAAGCGGGAGAAACACCGGGGAGCTGTTTTTT. Translating it yields CASSLSGRNTGELFF.